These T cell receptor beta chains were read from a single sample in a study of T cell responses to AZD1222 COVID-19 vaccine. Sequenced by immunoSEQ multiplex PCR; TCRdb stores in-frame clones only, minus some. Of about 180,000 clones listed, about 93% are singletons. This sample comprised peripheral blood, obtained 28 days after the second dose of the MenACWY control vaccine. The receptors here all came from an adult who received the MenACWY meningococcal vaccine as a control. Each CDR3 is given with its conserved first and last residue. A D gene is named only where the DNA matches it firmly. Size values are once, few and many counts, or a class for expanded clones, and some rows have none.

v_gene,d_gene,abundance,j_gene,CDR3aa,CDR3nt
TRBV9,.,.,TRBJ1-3,CASSVDGIGNTIYF,TGTGCCAGCAGCGTAGATGGCATCGGAAACACCATATATTTT
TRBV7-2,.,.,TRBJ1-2,CASSEIYGYTF,TGTGCCAGCAGCGAGATTTATGGCTACACCTTC
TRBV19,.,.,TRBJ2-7,CASSIRGTNEQYF,TGTGCCAGTAGTATTCGGGGGACGAACGAGCAGTACTTC
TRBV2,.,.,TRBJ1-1,CASSDGASGTEAFF,TGTGCCAGCAGTGACGGGGCCTCGGGCACTGAAGCTTTCTTT
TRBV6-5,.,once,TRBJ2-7,CATGSSRDSEYF,TGTGCCACCGGCAGCAGTCGGGACTCCGAGTACTTC
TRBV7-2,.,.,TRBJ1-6,CASSLVGASLNSPLHF,TGTGCCAGCAGCTTAGTCGGTGCCAGTCTAAATTCACCCCTCCACTTT
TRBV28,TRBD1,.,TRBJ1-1,CASKGQMNTEAFF,TGTGCCAGCAAGGGACAGATGAACACTGAAGCTTTCTTT
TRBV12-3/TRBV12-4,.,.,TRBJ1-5,CASSFGGSQPQHF,TGTGCCAGCAGTTTCGGGGGGAGTCAGCCCCAGCATTTT
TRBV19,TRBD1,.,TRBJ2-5,CASKGQGATETQYF,TGTGCCAGCAAGGGACAGGGTGCCACGGAGACCCAGTACTTC
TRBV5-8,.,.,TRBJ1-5,CASSGTRFNQPQHF,TGTGCCAGCAGCGGTACACGGTTCAATCAGCCCCAGCATTTT
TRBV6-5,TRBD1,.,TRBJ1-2,CASSYSSRGPGYTF,TGTGCCAGCAGTTACTCGAGCAGGGGGCCTGGCTACACCTTC
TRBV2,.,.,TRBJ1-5,CASSAWGRTQPQHF,TGTGCCAGCAGTGCGTGGGGGCGCACTCAGCCCCAGCATTTT
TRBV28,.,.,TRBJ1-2,CASTRAGRSYGYTF,TGTGCCAGCACCCGGGCCGGCAGGAGCTATGGCTACACCTTC
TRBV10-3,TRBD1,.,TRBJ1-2,CAISLTGFNYGYTF,TGTGCCATCAGTCTGACAGGGTTCAACTATGGCTACACCTTC
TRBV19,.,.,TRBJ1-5,CASSIPSRGNQPQHF,TGTGCCAGTAGTATACCCAGCCGTGGCAATCAGCCCCAGCATTTT
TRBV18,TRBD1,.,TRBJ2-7,CASSQATGVYEQYF,TGTGCCAGCTCACAGGCAACAGGGGTCTACGAGCAGTACTTC
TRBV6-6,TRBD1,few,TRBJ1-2,CASTDRANYGYTF,TGTGCCAGCACAGACAGGGCCAACTATGGCTACACCTTC
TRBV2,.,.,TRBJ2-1,CASGKQGLQDYGEQFF,TGTGCCAGCGGTAAACAGGGACTCCAGGACTATGGAGAGCAGTTCTTC
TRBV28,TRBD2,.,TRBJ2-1,CASSPSYGTSRSEQFF,TGTGCCAGCAGTCCCAGTTACGGGACTAGCCGCAGTGAGCAGTTCTTC
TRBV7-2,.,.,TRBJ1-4,CASSLEGLTNEKLFF,TGTGCCAGCAGCTTAGAGGGGTTGACTAATGAAAAACTGTTTTTT
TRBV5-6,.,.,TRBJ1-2,CASSPQGTHGYTF,TGTGCCAGCAGCCCTCAGGGGACCCATGGCTACACCTTC
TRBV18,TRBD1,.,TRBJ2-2,CASSPQTGFAGELFF,TGTGCCAGCTCGCCCCAGACAGGGTTCGCCGGGGAGCTGTTTTTT
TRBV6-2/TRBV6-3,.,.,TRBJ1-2,CASSYSTGDYGYTF,TGTGCCAGCAGTTACTCGACGGGGGACTATGGCTACACCTTC
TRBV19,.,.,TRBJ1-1,CASSTQGSTEAFF,TGTGCCAGTAGTACGCAGGGCTCCACTGAAGCTTTCTTT
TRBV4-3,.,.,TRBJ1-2,CASSQDLGTGDYGYTF,TGCGCCAGCAGCCAAGATCTGGGCACGGGCGACTATGGCTACACCTTC
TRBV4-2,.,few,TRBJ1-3,CASSQDVSARNTIYF,TGTGCCAGCAGCCAAGATGTGTCAGCTAGAAACACCATATATTTT
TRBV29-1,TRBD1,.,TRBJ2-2,CSVSGQVNTGELFF,TGCAGCGTGAGTGGACAGGTCAACACCGGGGAGCTGTTTTTT
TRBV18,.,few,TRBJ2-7,CASSLTRLAQGVEQYF,TGTGCCAGCTCACTAACCAGACTAGCGCAGGGGGTCGAGCAGTACTTC
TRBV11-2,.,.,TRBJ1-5,CASSSIGINQPQHF,TGTGCCAGCAGTTCTATTGGCATCAATCAGCCCCAGCATTTT
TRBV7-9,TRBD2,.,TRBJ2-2,CASSLLADTGELFF,TGTGCCAGCAGCTTACTAGCGGACACCGGGGAGCTGTTTTTT
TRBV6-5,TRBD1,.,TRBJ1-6,CASRTGTNNSPLHF,TGTGCCAGCAGGACAGGGACGAATAATTCACCCCTCCACTTT
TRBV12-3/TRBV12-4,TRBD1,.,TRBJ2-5,CASSLRGTETQYF,TGTGCCAGCAGTCTCAGGGGGACCGAGACCCAGTACTTC
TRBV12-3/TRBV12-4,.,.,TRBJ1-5,CASSFAAGQPQHF,TGTGCCAGCAGTTTCGCGGCCGGTCAGCCCCAGCATTTT
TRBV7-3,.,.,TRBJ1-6,CASSALPAPESPLHF,TGTGCCAGCAGCGCCCTCCCGGCCCCCGAATCACCCCTCCACTTT
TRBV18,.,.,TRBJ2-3,CASSPGGTDTQYF,TGTGCCAGCTCACCTGGGGGCACAGATACGCAGTATTTT
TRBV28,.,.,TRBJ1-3,CASSQKVSGNTIYF,TGTGCCAGCAGCCAAAAGGTCTCTGGAAACACCATATATTTT
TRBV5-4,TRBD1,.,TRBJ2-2,CASLRGPGTGELFF,TGTGCCAGCCTGAGGGGGCCTGGCACCGGGGAGCTGTTTTTT
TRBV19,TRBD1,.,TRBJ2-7,CASSLQGEDYEQYF,TGTGCCAGTAGTTTACAGGGGGAAGACTACGAGCAGTACTTC
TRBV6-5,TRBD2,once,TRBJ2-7,CASTPGLLDPEQYF,TGTGCCAGCACCCCGGGACTATTGGACCCCGAGCAGTACTTC
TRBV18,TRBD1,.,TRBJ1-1,CASTLGQGVWGTEAFF,TGTGCCAGCACCTTAGGACAGGGCGTGTGGGGTACTGAAGCTTTCTTT
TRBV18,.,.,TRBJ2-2,CASSLRTFELFF,TGTGCCAGCTCACTACGGACCTTCGAGCTGTTTTTT
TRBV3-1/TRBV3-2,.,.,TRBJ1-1,CASSQVGGETEAFF,TGTGCCAGCAGCCAAGTTGGGGGCGAAACTGAAGCTTTCTTT